Listed below are T cell receptor beta chains from one sample, sequenced in a study of PD-L1 blockade in urothelial cancer. The repertoire was sequenced with immunoSEQ multiplex PCR; TCRdb's copy has only in-frame clones and lacks some. The sample holds 35,000 to 40,000 clones, more than 35% seen once. Sequenced material: tumor tissue, taken before atezolizumab (anti-PD-L1) treatment. The receptor source for this set is a man aged 55 to 70 with urothelial cancer. The conserved cysteine and the conserved F or W are not part of the CDR3 here. Some rows have no size entry. The others give once, few or many, or a class for an expanded clone.

TRBV19	.	TRBJ1-4	ASKPDRVRDEKLF
TRBV28	once	TRBJ2-3	ASSFLPSAPSTDTQY
TRBV9	many	TRBJ2-2	ASSVVSGGPNTGELF
TRBV10-2	once	TRBJ1-1	ASSESAGLNTEAF
TRBV30	.	TRBJ1-1	AWYSYGGNTEAF
TRBV1	.	TRBJ1-2	TSSQNGYQSTNYGYT
TRBV28	.	TRBJ1-2	ASSREFYGYT
TRBV14	.	TRBJ2-5	ASSHTTLAGGETQY
TRBV9	.	TRBJ2-2	ASSGGTGVTGELF
TRBV18	.	TRBJ1-3	ASSPATGGSGNTIY
TRBV19	once	TRBJ2-7	ASSINSLGEQY
TRBV19	.	TRBJ1-1	ASRLLPGSNTEAF
TRBV2	few	TRBJ2-5	ASSADRGRLETQY
TRBV11-3	many	TRBJ2-7	ASSLVGPTYEQY
TRBV18	many	TRBJ2-1	ASSPPSAASYNEQF
TRBV11-3	few	TRBJ2-2	ASSLDRYSRTNTGELF
TRBV5-1	.	TRBJ2-1	ASSYSSFTSGRAWNEQF
TRBV2	.	TRBJ1-5	AGSGGDQPQH
TRBV1	few	TRBJ2-3	ASSQVSTGSTDTQY
TRBV11-3	.	TRBJ2-1	ASSSGTTYNEQF
TRBV6-8	.	TRBJ1-4	AIRGQGNEKLF
TRBV5-1	.	TRBJ1-5	ASSRGQGNQPQH
TRBV10-1	.	TRBJ2-1	ASRSSGASYNEQF
TRBV14	.	TRBJ2-2	ASSPRTAGELF
TRBV11-3	many	TRBJ2-1	ASSLGLAGETYNEQF
TRBV14	.	TRBJ1-2	ASSPPGRDSGYT
TRBV14	few	TRBJ2-7	ASSQAAGTREQY
TRBV6-8	.	TRBJ1-4	ASWGGKTNEKLF
TRBV19	.	TRBJ1-1	ASSILGGPMNTEAF
TRBV9	.	TRBJ1-3	ASSADLYSGNTIY
TRBV25-1	.	TRBJ1-2	ASSVGTPGGYT
TRBV5-1	.	TRBJ1-1	ASSPNPVGNTEAF
TRBV7-7	.	TRBJ2-7	ASSLQTGGVAEQY
TRBV11-3	few	TRBJ2-1	ASSLESSGRNEQF
TRBV19	medium-sized	TRBJ1-1	ASSTNREMEAF
TRBV19	.	TRBJ2-3	ASTLTGTGSNTQY
TRBV11-3	few	TRBJ2-7	ASSGRGGRWGEQY
TRBV6-8	few	TRBJ2-5	ATRATQETQY
TRBV29-1	once	TRBJ2-5	SVDRARQETQY
TRBV19	.	TRBJ2-5	ASSIPEGYQETQY
TRBV19	.	TRBJ2-7	ASSTGTAGEQY
TRBV30	.	TRBJ1-1	AWSVWPLGQQNTEAF
TRBV19	.	TRBJ2-5	ASSIQGTGGSRETQY
TRBV28	once	TRBJ1-5	ASSLGQSYNQPQH
TRBV15	.	TRBJ1-2	ATSRQQGREGYT
TRBV28	few	TRBJ1-3	ASGGGSGNTIY
TRBV12-5	.	TRBJ1-2	ASGAHLTGKGYT
TRBV6-8	few	TRBJ2-7	ASNNQGSSYEQY
TRBV28	once	TRBJ1-5	ASSFPQGINQPQH
TRBV28	few	TRBJ2-5	ASSLSRPGGGETQY
TRBV7-4	.	TRBJ1-2	ASSVRLGEGYT
TRBV29-1	.	TRBJ2-1	SASGLVGNEQF
TRBV19	many	TRBJ2-2	ASSMVEAGAGELF
TRBV6-8	many	TRBJ2-7	ASSYPGYEQY
TRBV9	few	TRBJ1-2	ASARDQLGYT
TRBV4-1	few	TRBJ2-2	ASSQVGAAGGRGELF